The present T cell receptor (beta chain) was sequenced within a study of shared clonotypes between healthy human individuals. At the level of the study: Every donor yielded three CD4 naive, three CD4 memory, two CD8 naive and one CD8 memory plate.

This clone was seen only once. The assay was immunoSEQ multiplex PCR, and TCRdb's table has in-frame clones only and misses some. The sample includes some 1,600,000 clones, 98% of them seen just once. Sequencing input: naive CD4+ T cells sorted from blood. Regarding subset: CD45RA+ positively selected. This TCR was recovered from a man aged 25 to 45 in good health.

The CDR3 DNA follows: TGCGCCAGCAGCTTGGATCCAGGGGGCTTGAGCCCCGGGGAGCTGTTTTTT. This encodes CASSLDPGGLSPGELFF. The V call is TRBV5-1, the J call TRBJ2-2, with 8 bases fitting TRBD1. Germline trimming cut 0 bases from V and 6 bases from J; bases unmatched to any gene: 10. Germline V gene lookup returns CDR1 SGHRS and CDR2 YFSETQ. The CDR3 totals 17 residues.